This T cell receptor beta chain was sequenced for a study of metastatic and nonmetastatic thyroid tumors. General study points: When malignant thyroid tumors were compared with benign nodules, TCR beta diversity was reportedly significantly higher in the malignant tumors. This held in both blood and tumor samples.

The authors' processing: Variation in CDR3 across clinicopathological groups served as the basis for constructing a distant-metastasis classifier in papillary thyroid cancer. With MiXCR, TCRdb reprocessed the PCR reads. TCRdb's processing, not the authors' own work, is the source of the V and J calls. The sample has 4,000 to 5,000 clones, 28% seen once. Each patient went into thyroid surgery without having received any treatment. The germline gives CDR1 SGHVS, CDR2 FNYEAQ. The V and J ends lost 5 bases and 7 bases respectively, with 12 bases between them. The CDR3 sequence is 13 residues long. Many counts were recorded for this clone. Its target is not known.

Sample: adjacent normal tissue. The TCR comes from a female donor with papillary thyroid cancer or a benign thyroid nodule (not recorded which). Some clones in this sample may be carry-over from other donors' samples. The rearrangement joins TRBV7-6 to TRBJ2-4; D may match TRBD1 or TRBD2 (5 bases each). The CDR3 DNA follows: TGTGCCAGCAGCGTAGGGGAGAGGAACATTCAGTACTTC. It yields the protein CASSVGERNIQYF.